The 30 T cell receptor beta chains in this list originate from one sample, sequenced in a study of blood T cell repertoires in COVID-19 (dated by TCRdb to the early 2020s). Libraries were prepared through the immunoSEQ multiplex PCR assay. TCRdb provides this immuneACCESS table in a form limited to in-frame rearrangements. Some clones are lacking; in checked studies, under half of them reflect an unresolved V gene, and why the rest are absent is not known. This sample lists about 410,000 clones; nearly 90% were detected once. 1.5% to 2% of the sample belongs to the ten largest clones. The sequencing input was PBMCs or T cells enriched from blood (not recorded which). The receptors here all came from a woman aged 30 to 39 who had recovered from COVID-19.

This clone was observed a single time. The CDR3 bases are TGCAGTGCTAGTTCCCTAGCGGGAGTACTCGAGCAGTACTTC. Its translation: CSASSLAGVLEQYF. J is TRBJ2-7 and V is TRBV20-1, with 10 bases matching TRBD2. Germline V lookup: CDR1 DFQATT, CDR2 SNEGSKA (reference sequence). V gave up 3 bases and J gave up 6 bases; unmatched junction bases: 8. This CDR3 has 14 residues.

V is TRBV18 and J is TRBJ1-3, with D maybe TRBD1 (5 bases). Between the trimmed V and J ends, which lost 3 bases and 1 base, there was a span of 13 bases. The CDR3 is 16 amino acids. CDR1 is KGHSH and CDR2 is LQKENI in the germline V gene. CDR3 DNA sequence: TGTGCCAGCTCACCGGGGCAGATTGCATCTGGAAACACCATATATTTT. It yields the protein CASSPGQIASGNTIYF.

The J gene is TRBJ2-3, the V gene TRBV7-9; no definite D call. The CDR3 contains 16 residues. V lost 1 base and J lost 6, with 17 bases in between. The germline V gene has CDR1 SEHNR and CDR2 FQNEAQ (reference sequence). Here the CDR3 reads CASSLEAGLPADTQYF. CDR3 DNA: TGTGCCAGCAGCTTAGAGGCAGGCCTTCCCGCGGATACGCAGTATTTT.

V usage is TRBV7-2 and J usage is TRBJ1-4; D unresolved. V dropped 10 bases and J dropped 7 bases, with 16 bases sitting between them. Germline CDR1 reads SGHTA; CDR2 reads FQGNSA. The CDR3 totals 13 residues. CDR3 bases: TGTGCCATTCGGAGAGACCTTTCTGAAAAACTGTTTTTT. This gives the protein CAIRRDLSEKLFF.

The V and J genes are TRBV6-2 or TRBV6-3 and TRBJ2-1; 8 bases map to TRBD2. V gave up 5 bases and J gave up 8 bases; unmatched junction bases: 8. CDR3 size: 14 residues. The germline gives CDR1 MNHEY, CDR2 SVGEGT. CDR3 bases: TGTGCCAGCAGTAAAAGCGGGAGTGACTATGAGCAGTTCTTC. Protein: CASSKSGSDYEQFF.

This chain links TRBV9 with TRBJ2-7, with D possibly matching TRBD2 (6 bases). Germline CDR1 reads SGDLS; CDR2 reads YYNGEE. The V end lost 0 bases, the J end lost 4 bases, and 14 bases lay between the germline ends. The CDR3 is 15 amino acids. The chain's CDR3 is CASSVVEGISYEQYF. In nucleotides, the CDR3 is TGTGCCAGCAGCGTAGTGGAGGGTATTTCTTACGAGCAGTACTTC.

This chain connects TRBV29-1 to TRBJ1-2; maybe TRBD1 (6 bases). Germline CDR1 is SQVTM and CDR2 is ANQGSEA. V was pared by 5 bases and J by 7 bases, with 11 bases between. There are 11 residues in the CDR3. The CDR3 spells CSVLTGSGYTF. CDR3 nucleotide sequence: TGCAGCGTTCTGACAGGCTCTGGCTACACCTTC.

V is TRBV11-2 and J is TRBJ2-1; 10 nucleotides line up with TRBD2. Germline V gene sequence: CDR1 SGHAT, CDR2 FQNNGV. The CDR3 loop spans 18 amino acids. V lost 6 bases, J lost 7 bases, and 18 bases stayed unmatched. The CDR3 bases are TGTGCCAGCAGTCCCTGGGGACTAGCGCGCAACTTGTTAAATGAGCAGTTCTTC. Translating gives CASSPWGLARNLLNEQFF. Full variable domain (remainder filled in from reference TRBV11-2 and TRBJ2-1): EAGVAQSPRYKIIEKRQSVAFWCNPISGHATLYWYQQILGQGPKLLIQFQNNGVVDDSQLPKDRFSAERLKGVDSTLKIQPAKLEDSAVYLCASSPWGLARNLLNEQFFGPGTRLTVL.

The chain links TRBV27 to TRBJ1-2; D is unresolved. Germline-derived CDR1 and CDR2 are MNHEY and SMNVEV (reference sequence). This CDR3 has 14 amino acids. The V end was cut by 5 bases, the J end by 0 bases, with 10 bases between. The CDR3 protein is CASSPSLANYGYTF. The DNA of the CDR3 is TGTGCCAGCAGTCCCAGTCTAGCTAACTATGGCTACACCTTC.

This rearrangement joins TRBV2 to TRBJ1-5; D not certain. V lost 5 bases and J 0 bases, leaving 17 bases between the germline ends. Germline V gene data show CDR1 as SNHLY and CDR2 as FYNNEI. This CDR3 is built from 17 residues. CDR3 nucleotide sequence: TGTGCCAGCAGTAAAGGAGGAGGGCCTTATAGCAATCAGCCCCAGCATTTT. The encoded protein is CASSKGGGPYSNQPQHF.

This clone was seen just once. The gene calls are TRBV19 and TRBJ1-5, with D uncertain. Germline assignment: CDR1 LNHDA and CDR2 SQIVND (reference sequence). Deletions cut 4 bases from V and 3 bases from J, with 10 bases between. The CDR3 has 14 residues. This chain's CDR3 is CASSKAGHNQPQHF. The CDR3 DNA sequence: TGTGCCAGTAGTAAGGCAGGCCACAATCAGCCCCAGCATTTT. The full variable domain, in which reference TRBV19 and TRBJ1-5 provide the parts outside the CDR3, is DGGITQSPKYLFRKEGQNVTLSCEQNLNHDAMYWYRQDPGQGLRLIYYSQIVNDFQKGDIAEGYSVSREKKESFPLTVTSAQKNPTAFYLCASSKAGHNQPQHFGDGTRLSIL.

The sample holds one count of this clone. Other nucleotide sequences in the sample specify the same CDR3. The rearrangement links TRBV5-1 to TRBJ2-1; 11 bases map to TRBD1. This CDR3 comprises 15 residues. In germline, CDR1 is SGHRS, CDR2 YFSETQ. The V gene end was trimmed by 3 bases and the J gene end by 2 bases; junction bases not matched to a gene: 1. The CDR3 DNA follows: TGCGCCAGCAGCTCGGGACAGGGGGCCTACAATGAGCAGTTCTTC. As protein: CASSSGQGAYNEQFF.

This clone came up once. V usage is TRBV7-9 and J usage is TRBJ1-1; D not certain. Per germline, CDR1 SEHNR and CDR2 FQNEAQ (reference sequence). V gave up 2 bases and J gave up 11 bases, with 15 bases separating them. The CDR3 loop spans 13 amino acids. DNA for the CDR3: TGTGCCAGCAGCTTATTCCAGGAGGAAAGGGCTTTCTTT. Its protein product is CASSLFQEERAFF. Looking up the rest from reference TRBV7-9 and TRBJ1-1 gives the full variable domain: DTGVSQNPRHKITKRGQNVTFRCDPISEHNRLYWYRQTLGQGPEFLTYFQNEAQLEKSRLLSDRFSAERPKGSFSTLEIQRTEQGDSAMYLCASSLFQEERAFFGQGTRLTVV.

V is TRBV5-1 and J is TRBJ2-1; tentatively, D is TRBD2 (7 bases). Trimming removed 5 bases at V and 5 bases at J, with 11 bases between. The V gene's germline CDR1 is SGHRS and CDR2 YFSETQ. CDR3 size: 13 residues. Written as DNA, the CDR3 is TGCGCCAGCAGACAGGGAGGGAACAATGAGCAGTTCTTC. Its translation: CASRQGGNNEQFF.

This chain connects TRBV6-5 to TRBJ2-7, with D possibly TRBD1 on 6 matching bases. V was cut by 0 bases and J by 3 bases, with 9 bases left in between. CDR3 length: 14 amino acids. CDR1 and CDR2 (germline): MNHEY, SVGAGI. CDR3 DNA sequence: TGTGCCAGCAGTTACTCGAGGACAGTCTACGAGCAGTACTTC. Translating gives CASSYSRTVYEQYF.

V usage is TRBV5-1 and J usage is TRBJ2-7, with TRBD2 matching over 9 bases. The germline CDR1 and CDR2 sequences are SGHRS and YFSETQ. The CDR3 has 14 amino acids. V was clipped by 4 bases and J by 1 base; unmatched bases: 3. CDR3 loop: CASSLSGGSYEQYF. CDR3 coding DNA: TGCGCCAGCAGCCTCAGCGGGGGGTCCTACGAGCAGTACTTC.

The count of this clone is one. The CDR3 bases are TGTGCCCCACAGCCGGAGGACGGAGGTGGGGATATGAACACTGAAGCTTTCTTT. As protein: CAPQPEDGGGDMNTEAFF. The chain carries TRBV19 and TRBJ1-1, with D unresolved. V gave up 11 bases and J gave up 0 bases, with 28 bases separating them. The CDR3 is made up of 18 amino acids. The germline V gene has CDR1 LNHDA and CDR2 SQIVND (reference sequence).

V usage is TRBV10-3 and J usage is TRBJ2-1; D possibly corresponds to TRBD2 (6 bases). With 6 bases removed from V and 2 bases from J, the gap between germline ends came to 17 bases. The CDR3 runs to 16 residues. The V gene's germline CDR1 is ENHRY and CDR2 SYGVKD. CDR3 sequence reads: CAIRSAGTNTYNEQFF. CDR3 nucleotides: TGTGCCATCAGATCAGCGGGTACTAACACCTACAATGAGCAGTTCTTC.

This chain uses TRBV6-2 or TRBV6-3 with TRBJ2-5; 8 bases fit TRBD1. CDR1 is MNHEY and CDR2 is SVGEGT in the germline V gene. The CDR3 runs 15 residues. V was clipped by 0 bases and J by 4 bases; unmatched bases: 4. CDR3 sequence reads: CASSYSDRGSETQYF. The CDR3 region has the DNA TGTGCCAGCAGTTACTCAGACAGGGGCTCAGAGACCCAGTACTTC.

The V gene is TRBV11-2, the J gene TRBJ2-1; perhaps TRBD2 as D (6 bases). V lost 1 base, J lost 2 bases, and 12 bases lay in between. Germline V gene data show CDR1 as SGHAT and CDR2 as FQNNGV. This CDR3 contains 16 residues. CDR3 DNA sequence: TGTGCCAGCAGCTTAGTTGGCGGGGTGGCCTACAATGAGCAGTTCTTC. Encoded protein: CASSLVGGVAYNEQFF.

The table lists this clone with a count of one. Written as DNA, the CDR3 is TGTGCCAGCAGTTCTCAGGGGGGTGTTGGGGCCAACGTCCTGACTTTC. This sequence encodes CASSSQGGVGANVLTF. J is TRBJ2-6 and V is TRBV5-5, with D possibly matching TRBD1 (7 bases). Per germline, CDR1 SGHKS and CDR2 YYEKEE (reference sequence). The germline V and J ends were trimmed by 5 bases and 3 bases, with 15 bases remaining between them. The CDR3 is made up of 16 amino acids.

The gene calls are TRBV6-6 and TRBJ1-2, with D perhaps matching TRBD1 (5 bases). Germline values: CDR1 MNHNY, CDR2 SVGAGI (reference sequence). CDR3 length: 14 residues. The germline V and J ends were trimmed by 8 bases and 4 bases, with 17 bases remaining between them. The DNA for the CDR3 is TGTGCCAGCTTACAGTCAGGGCTACTCTATGGCTACACCTTC. Protein: CASLQSGLLYGYTF.

The CDR3 protein is CASRPQGTNVNSPLHF. CDR3 coding DNA: TGTGCCAGCAGGCCCCAGGGAACGAACGTCAATTCACCCCTCCACTTT. This chain links TRBV7-2 with TRBJ1-6; tentatively, D is TRBD1 (5 bases). Germline V gives CDR1 SGHTA, CDR2 FQGNSA. CDR3 length: 16 residues. V dropped 6 bases and J dropped 7 bases, with 19 bases sitting between them. The entire variable domain, with the rest obtained from reference TRBV7-2 and TRBJ1-6, is as follows: GAGVSQSPSNKVTEKGKDVELRCDPISGHTALYWYRQSLGQGLEFLIYFQGNSAPDKSGLPSDRFSAERTGGSVSTLTIQRTQQEDSAVYLCASRPQGTNVNSPLHFGNGTRLTVT.

The rearrangement uses TRBV18 and TRBJ1-5, with unresolved D. There are 13 residues in the CDR3. Trimming took off 2 bases at V and 5 bases at J, with 7 bases between the two ends. Germline lookup yields CDR1 KGHSH and CDR2 LQKENI. Written as DNA, the CDR3 is TGTGCCAGCTCACCAGAGGCAGATCAGCCCCAGCATTTT. The encoded protein is CASSPEADQPQHF.

The rearrangement uses TRBV10-3 and TRBJ2-2; D perhaps matches TRBD2 (5 bases). The germline V and J ends were trimmed by 3 bases and 5 bases, with 10 bases remaining between them. The CDR3 contains 14 residues. Germline CDR1 reads ENHRY; CDR2 reads SYGVKD. The CDR3 nucleotides are TGTGCCATCAGTGACCAGCGAGGGACCGGGGAGCTGTTTTTT. Translating it yields CAISDQRGTGELFF.

The genes are TRBV28 and TRBJ1-1, with no clear D. V was shortened by 2 bases and J by 0 bases, with 7 bases between the two germline ends. The CDR3 length is 14 residues. Germline V gene sequence: CDR1 MDHEN, CDR2 SYDVKM. The DNA of the CDR3 is TGTGCCAGCAGTTTAGTGGCTTTGAACACTGAAGCTTTCTTT. It is translated as CASSLVALNTEAFF.

This chain links TRBV27 with TRBJ2-7; 8 bases are shared with TRBD1. The trim removed 5 bases at V and 3 bases at J, leaving 6 bases unmatched. The CDR3 contains 14 residues. CDR1 and CDR2 from the germline V gene are MNHEY and SMNVEV (reference sequence). Written as DNA, the CDR3 is TGTGCCAGCAGTGTGACAGGGGTGGTCTACGAGCAGTACTTC. It yields the protein CASSVTGVVYEQYF.

The chain recombines TRBV2 with TRBJ1-2, with 12 positions matching TRBD1. V lost 7 bases, J lost 8 bases, and 11 bases stayed unmatched. This CDR3 has 15 amino acids. Germline V lookup: CDR1 SNHLY, CDR2 FYNNEI. In DNA form, the CDR3 reads TGTGCCAGCACCGGGGACAGGGGGCGCTTCCAGGGCTACACCTTC. This codes for CASTGDRGRFQGYTF.

This clone has a single count. The V gene is TRBV10-3, the J gene TRBJ2-1; 7 nucleotides match TRBD1. The V gene's germline CDR1 is ENHRY and CDR2 SYGVKD. The CDR3 has 14 amino acids. V shed 4 bases and J 8 bases; nucleotides not matched to a gene: 8. The CDR3 protein is CAISVRGQVDEQFF. CDR3 DNA: TGTGCCATCAGTGTTCGTGGACAGGTCGATGAGCAGTTCTTC.

The rearrangement uses TRBV6-6 and TRBJ2-1, with D possibly TRBD1 on 7 matching bases. The CDR3 is 14 residues long. The V end was cut by 0 bases, the J end by 7 bases, with 10 bases between. CDR1 and CDR2 (germline): MNHNY, SVGAGI (reference sequence). DNA of the CDR3: TGTGCCAGCAGTTACTCGGAGGGGGCAAATGAGCAGTTCTTC. Translating it yields CASSYSEGANEQFF.